Listed below are T cell receptor beta chains from one sample, sequenced in a study of blood T cell repertoires in COVID-19. Assay: immunoSEQ multiplex PCR; the TCRdb copy retains only in-frame clones and omits some. This table has about 250,000 clones, 85% to 90% appearing once. Sequencing used PBMCs or T cells enriched from blood (not recorded which). The receptors originated from a man between 40 and 49 years old who had recovered from COVID-19. CDR3s include the opening cysteine and the closing phenylalanine or tryptophan. D genes are given only for firm matches. Not every row has a clone size; where given, it reads once, few, many or a size class.

few	TRBV5-1	TRBD1	TRBJ2-3	TGCGCCAGCAGCTGGCAGGGGGCTAGCGCCTCAGATACGCAGTATTTT	CASSWQGASASDTQYF
.	TRBV7-8	TRBD1	TRBJ2-3	TGTGCCAGCAGCTTAGGGCAGGGGGATACTTGGGATACGCAGTATTTT	CASSLGQGDTWDTQYF
.	TRBV4-3	TRBD1	TRBJ1-2	TGCGCCAGCAGCCAAGATGAAGGGACAGGGGTAGGCTACACCTTC	CASSQDEGTGVGYTF
.	TRBV30	.	TRBJ1-5	TGTGCCATGGACACGAGCCAACAGCCCCAGCATTTT	CAMDTSQQPQHF
.	TRBV28	.	TRBJ1-1	TGTGCCAGCAGTTTACCGGGTCACACTGAAGCTTTCTTT	CASSLPGHTEAFF
few	TRBV11-2	TRBD1	TRBJ1-3	TGTGCCGTTGGACAGGCCTCTGGAAACACCATATATTTT	CAVGQASGNTIYF
.	TRBV28	TRBD2	TRBJ2-1	TGTGCCAGCATTCGGGAGGGGTCCGAAACCCACAATGAGCAGTTCTTC	CASIREGSETHNEQFF
.	TRBV30	TRBD1	TRBJ1-5	TGTGCCTGGAGGGGGACAGGCGGCAGGGCCCAGCATTTT	CAWRGTGGRAQHF
.	TRBV7-9	.	TRBJ1-5	TGTGCCAGCAGCCTCGGAGGGAATAGCAATCAGCCCCAGCATTTT	CASSLGGNSNQPQHF
.	TRBV6-5	TRBD1	TRBJ1-2	TGTGCCAGCCGGTATCCGGGACAGGGGGCCTGGGGCTACACCTTC	CASRYPGQGAWGYTF